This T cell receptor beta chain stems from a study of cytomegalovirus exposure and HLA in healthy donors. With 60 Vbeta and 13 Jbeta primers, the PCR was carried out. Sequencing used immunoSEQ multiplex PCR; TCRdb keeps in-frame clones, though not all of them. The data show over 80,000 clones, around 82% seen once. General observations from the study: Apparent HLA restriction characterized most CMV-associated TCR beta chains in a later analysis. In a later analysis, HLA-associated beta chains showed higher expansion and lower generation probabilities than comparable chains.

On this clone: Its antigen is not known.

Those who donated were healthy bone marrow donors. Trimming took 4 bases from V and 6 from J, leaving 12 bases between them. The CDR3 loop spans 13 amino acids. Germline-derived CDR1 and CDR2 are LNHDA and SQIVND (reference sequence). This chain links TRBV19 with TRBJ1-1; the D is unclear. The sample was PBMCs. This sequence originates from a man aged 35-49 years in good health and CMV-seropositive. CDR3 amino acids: CASSRLYSPEAFF. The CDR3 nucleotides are TGTGCCAGTAGTAGGCTGTACAGCCCTGAAGCTTTCTTT. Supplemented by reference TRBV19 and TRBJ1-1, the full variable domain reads DGGITQSPKYLFRKEGQNVTLSCEQNLNHDAMYWYRQDPGQGLRLIYYSQIVNDFQKGDIAEGYSVSREKKESFPLTVTSAQKNPTAFYLCASSRLYSPEAFFGQGTRLTVV.